A single sample is the source of the 17 T cell receptor beta chains below, sequenced in a study of long-term antiretroviral therapy in people with HIV. Sequencing relied on immunoSEQ assay v3.0, run at survey level. The repertoire was sequenced with immunoSEQ multiplex PCR; TCRdb's copy has only in-frame clones and lacks some. The data show 48,000 or so clones, 80% to 90% seen once. Sequenced material: unsorted PBMCs, taken 0.8 years after starting antiretroviral therapy. All receptors derive from a woman aged 18-35 years with HIV.

The rearrangement links TRBV7-3 to TRBJ2-5, with D maybe TRBD1 (6 bases). Trimming shortened V by 5 bases and J by 2 bases, and 12 bases separated the two germline ends. This CDR3 region has 14 residues. Germline CDR1 and CDR2: SGHTA and FQGTGA. The CDR3 region has the DNA TGTGCCAGCAGCCCAAATAGGGGGCAAGAGACCCAGTACTTC. Amino acids: CASSPNRGQETQYF.

In DNA, the CDR3 is TGCGCCAGCAGTGGACAAGGTGGGACAGCCCAAAAACTGTTTTTT. It encodes CASSGQGGTAQKLFF. The chain uses TRBV10-2 and TRBJ1-4, with 7 bases matching TRBD1. From germline, CDR1 is WSHSY and CDR2 SAAADI. This CDR3 spans 15 amino acids. Trimming cost V 4 bases and J 9 bases; bases outside gene matches: 11.

This clone appeared a few times. The genes are TRBV27 and TRBJ2-7; TRBD2 matches 7 bases. Germline V gene data show CDR1 as MNHEY and CDR2 as SMNVEV (reference sequence). The CDR3 is made up of 13 amino acids. The V gene end was trimmed by 10 bases and the J gene end by 1 base; junction bases not matched to a gene: 7. CDR3 in amino acids: CATRVGGSYEQYF. CDR3 sequence (DNA): TGTGCCACTCGGGTGGGAGGGTCCTACGAGCAGTACTTC.

The rearrangement uses TRBV6-5 and TRBJ1-4, with D possibly being TRBD1 (6 bases). V was pared by 2 bases and J by 8 bases, with 15 bases between. The CDR3 contains 15 residues. Per the germline V gene, CDR1 is MNHEY and CDR2 is SVGAGI. CDR3 DNA: TGTGCCAGCAGTTACGGCGGGGGGCCAGGCGAAAAACTGTTTTTT. Translated: CASSYGGGPGEKLFF.

The V and J genes are TRBV19 and TRBJ2-7; possible D gene TRBD2, 5 bases. CDR1 is LNHDA and CDR2 is SQIVND in the germline V gene (reference sequence). This CDR3 has 16 amino acids. Trimming stripped 6 bases from V and 1 base from J, with 19 bases between. The CDR3 spells CASRTTSGGPSYEQYF. Here the CDR3 DNA reads TGTGCCAGTAGGACCACGAGCGGAGGTCCTTCCTACGAGCAGTACTTC.

V gene TRBV27 combines with J gene TRBJ1-5; 8 positions match TRBD1. J gave up 5 bases and V 2 bases, and 5 bases lay outside the gene matches. The CDR3 runs 15 residues. Germline V gene sequence: CDR1 MNHEY, CDR2 SMNVEV (reference sequence). The CDR3 sequence is CASSLTPGGHQPQHF. CDR3 nucleotides: TGTGCCAGCAGTTTAACGCCAGGGGGCCATCAGCCCCAGCATTTT.

V and J are TRBV4-1 and TRBJ2-7; 11 bases line up with TRBD1. In germline, CDR1 is MGHRA, CDR2 YSYEKL. The V and J ends lost 5 bases and 6 bases, in that order; junction bases with no gene match: 6. CDR3 length equals 14 residues. The CDR3 reads CASSGTGGYVEQYF. CDR3 bases: TGCGCCAGCAGCGGGACAGGGGGATATGTCGAGCAGTACTTC.

This chain connects TRBV9 to TRBJ1-3; no clear D. The CDR3 length is 16 residues. V gave up 0 bases and J gave up 0 bases, with 10 bases separating them. CDR1 is SGDLS, CDR2 YYNGEE, per germline. The DNA of the CDR3 is TGTGCCAGCAGCGTAGGCCACCAGAGCTCTGGAAACACCATATATTTT. Translated, it gives CASSVGHQSSGNTIYF.

The rearrangement links TRBV2 to TRBJ1-6, with D possibly being TRBD1 (5 bases). CDR3 length: 13 amino acids. Germline-derived CDR1 and CDR2 are SNHLY and FYNNEI. Trimming pared 4 bases from V and 6 bases from J, leaving 7 bases between. In nucleotides, the CDR3 is TGTGCCAGCAGTGTGGGGCTTAATTCACCCCTCCACTTT. It encodes CASSVGLNSPLHF. Full variable domain (outside the CDR3, taken from reference TRBV2 and TRBJ1-6): EPEVTQTPSHQVTQMGQEVILRCVPISNHLYFYWYRQILGQKVEFLVSFYNNEISEKSEIFDDQFSVERPDGSNFTLKIRSTKLEDSAMYFCASSVGLNSPLHFGNGTRLTVT.

This clone was seen a few times. The genes are TRBV7-3 and TRBJ2-4, with TRBD1 matching 9 bases. This CDR3 is built from 14 residues. CDR1 is SGHTA, CDR2 FQGTGA, per germline. Germline trimming cut 5 bases from V and 6 bases from J; bases unmatched to any gene: 5. The CDR3 is CASSLTGQGNIQYF. In DNA form, the CDR3 reads TGTGCCAGCAGCCTGACGGGACAGGGAAACATTCAGTACTTC.

The chain joins TRBV9 to TRBJ1-3, with no clear D. The CDR3 has 12 residues. Germline assignment: CDR1 SGDLS and CDR2 YYNGEE. V was clipped by 0 bases and J by 2 bases, with 0 bases between them. The CDR3 DNA is TGTGCCAGCAGCGTAGCTGGAAACACCATATATTTT. Its translation is CASSVAGNTIYF.

This chain joins TRBV4-1 and TRBJ2-7, with 9 bases that match TRBD1. V was pared by 1 base and J by 6 bases, with 10 bases of the junction left unmatched. The length of the CDR3 is 16 residues. CDR1 is MGHRA, CDR2 YSYEKL, per germline. The CDR3 sequence: CASSQVARTGVSEQYF. For the CDR3, the DNA is TGCGCCAGCAGCCAAGTTGCCCGGACAGGGGTAAGCGAGCAGTACTTC.

This chain links TRBV7-3 with TRBJ1-1, with D possibly matching TRBD1 (5 bases). The V end lost 4 bases, the J end lost 4 bases, and 10 bases lay between the germline ends. The CDR3 totals 13 residues. Germline CDR1 is SGHTA and CDR2 is FQGTGA. The CDR3: CASSSLGATEAFF. The CDR3 coding sequence is TGTGCCAGCAGCTCGCTTGGGGCCACTGAAGCTTTCTTT.

The genes are TRBV5-4 and TRBJ2-1; 10 positions match TRBD2. Losses at the gene ends were 0 bases for V and 7 bases for J; bases not matched to a gene: 4. CDR3 length equals 15 residues. CDR1 and CDR2 from the germline V gene are SGHNT and YYREEE (reference sequence). CDR3: CASSLARTSGNEQFF. The CDR3 nucleotides are TGTGCCAGCAGCTTGGCCCGGACTAGCGGAAATGAGCAGTTCTTC.

The chain joins TRBV19 to TRBJ2-1; no firm D call. The CDR3 totals 13 residues. The germline gives CDR1 LNHDA, CDR2 SQIVND (reference sequence). Trimming pared 5 bases from V and 5 bases from J, leaving 10 bases between. The DNA of the CDR3 is TGTGCCAGTAGTTACTCGGAAAACAATGAGCAGTTCTTC. It encodes CASSYSENNEQFF.

The CDR3 loop reads CASRPPGLAGPDTQYF. Here the CDR3 DNA reads TGCGCCAGCCGCCCACCGGGACTAGCGGGACCAGATACGCAGTATTTT. The chain couples TRBV4-1 to TRBJ2-3, with 13 bases identical to TRBD2. The CDR3 covers 16 residues. Trimming cost V 8 bases and J 4 bases; bases outside gene matches: 9. Germline-derived CDR1 and CDR2 are MGHRA and YSYEKL.

This chain connects TRBV27 to TRBJ1-2; weak D call: TRBD1 (6 bases). The V gene's germline CDR1 is MNHEY and CDR2 SMNVEV (reference sequence). V was pared by 6 bases and J by 0 bases, with 32 bases between. The CDR3 spans 21 residues. CDR3 sequence (DNA): TGTGCCAGCAGCGAATCTTACCCCGGCGAACCCTTCAGGGGCTCTAACTATGGCTACACCTTC. This encodes CASSESYPGEPFRGSNYGYTF.